The clone carrying this TCR beta chain has a single count. These data are taken from a study of CD8+ T cells in alopecia areata. Sequencing used cDNA as its template, made by extracting RNA and reverse transcribing it. Only in-frame clones appear in the TCRdb table, and some are missing; sequencing was by immunoSEQ multiplex PCR. The sample consists of a few hundred thousand clones, under 70% of them appearing once. Germline V CDR1 and CDR2: GTSNPN, SVGIG (reference sequence). The V end lost 5 bases, the J end lost 6 bases, and 17 bases lay between the germline ends. The CDR3 length is 14 residues. This specimen consisted of CD4+ T cells sorted from blood, obtained at week 0. The TCR sequence derives from a human donor with alopecia areata. The rearrangement uses TRBV30 and TRBJ1-5; possibly TRBD1 for D (6 bases). The CDR3 sequence is CAWGQWGLGQPQHF. The CDR3 coding sequence is TGTGCCTGGGGACAGTGGGGGCTCGGTCAGCCCCAGCATTTT.